This TCR beta chain was captured by sequencing in a study of beta chain features in type 1 diabetes. The whole isolated RNA underwent reverse transcription, so sequencing captured expressed TCRB transcripts. Naive, central memory and regulatory T cell samples averaged roughly 3.7 million immunoSEQ reads each. The assay was immunoSEQ multiplex PCR, and TCRdb's table has in-frame clones only and misses some. The data hold around 450,000 clones, with more than 9.5% observed a single time. This CDR3 spans 13 amino acids. Trimming removed 4 bases from V and 6 bases from J, with 10 bases in between. The germline V gene has CDR1 SNHLY and CDR2 FYNNEI.

The specimen was naive CD4+ T cells from blood. This sequence originates from a woman aged 18-29 years in good health. The V gene is TRBV2, the J gene TRBJ1-5, with D uncertain. The CDR3 nucleotides are TGTGCCAGCAGTGGCCCGCTAGTTCAGCCCCAGCATTTT. Translated, it gives CASSGPLVQPQHF.